The clone carrying this TCR delta chain was observed a handful of times. At one of its ends the junction is not consistent with the germline gene, which may arise from a read error. These data originate in a study of gamma-delta chains in newborns, infants, children. The CDR3 is 15 residues long. The germline V gene has CDR1 GEAIGNYY and CDR2 EKD. With CATT, TCRdb re-called clones from the reads. The table shows approximately 1,300 delta-chain clones, with about 1% occurring only once. The gene calls are TRDV2 and TRDJ2; 13 positions agree with TRDD3. This receptor was obtained from a child in good health. The sequencing sample was made of blood. The CDR3 here is CACDVLGDTKAQLFF. CDR3 in DNA: TGTGCCTGTGACGTACTGGGGGATACGAAAGCACAGCTCTTCTTT.